This T cell receptor beta chain is from a study of shared clonotypes between healthy human individuals. Regarding this clone: Different DNA sequences within this sample yield the same CDR3.

Each PCR replicate from the sorted subsets contained about 200 ng DNA, which is some 32,000 T cell genomes. The data were produced by immunoSEQ multiplex PCR, yet TCRdb's version contains in-frame clones alone and is incomplete. Of roughly 2.1 million clones listed, around 93% are singletons. Germline CDR1 and CDR2: SGHTA and FQGTGA. V gave up 2 bases and J gave up 2 bases, with 6 bases separating them. The CDR3 sequence is 13 residues long. Terminally differentiated effector memory CD45RA+ cells were excluded from the naive CD8 cells, which were CD45RO-negative and positively selected for CCR7. The healthy adult donors were HIV-negative and reported no recent acute infections or vaccinations. The donors were all Caucasian adults (living in Nashville, Tennessee).

This clonotype originated in a man aged 18 to 29 in good health. Some clones in this sample may be carry-over from other donors' samples. Sequenced: naive CD8+ T cells from PBMCs. The J gene is TRBJ2-5, the V gene TRBV7-3; no firm D call. The CDR3 reads CASSLRGQETQYF. CDR3 in DNA: TGTGCCAGCAGCTTACGCGGTCAAGAGACCCAGTACTTC.